A single sample gave rise to the 4 T cell receptor beta chains below, sequenced in a study of blood T cell repertoires in COVID-19. The table came from immunoSEQ multiplex PCR; TCRdb's copy has only in-frame clones and leaves some out. The data hold about 74,000 clones, with roughly 90% observed a single time. The sample consisted of peripheral blood. The source of these receptors is a human donor in a cohort sampled during active COVID-19.

The chain joins TRBV7-2 to TRBJ2-5, with 15 positions matching TRBD2. Trimming at V came to 3 bases and at J to 5 bases, leaving 7 bases not matched to a gene. The CDR3 has 17 residues. Germline CDR1 is SGHTA and CDR2 is FQGNSA. Here the CDR3 DNA reads TGTGCCAGCAGCTTCCTCCGGACTAGCGGGAGGGACGAGACCCAGTACTTC. The encoded protein is CASSFLRTSGRDETQYF.

This clone has a single count. J is TRBJ2-3 and V is TRBV15; D perhaps matches TRBD1 (5 bases). The CDR3 has 15 residues. Germline V lookup: CDR1 LNHNV, CDR2 YYDKDF (reference sequence). Trimming shortened V by 0 bases and J by 4 bases, and 11 bases separated the two germline ends. CDR3 residues: CATSRDPGFADTQYF. The CDR3 DNA is TGTGCCACCAGCAGAGATCCAGGGTTCGCAGATACGCAGTATTTT.

This rearrangement joins TRBV5-4 to TRBJ2-1; TRBD1 matches 7 bases. CDR3 size: 13 residues. The junction had 1 base not matched to a gene; V was cut back by 2 bases and J by 5 bases. CDR1 is SGHNT, CDR2 YYREEE, per germline (reference sequence). The CDR3 bases are TGTGCCAGCAGCTTACAGGGGAACAATGAGCAGTTCTTC. It is translated as CASSLQGNNEQFF.

This chain uses TRBV25-1 with TRBJ1-2; D is unresolved. The V and J ends lost 5 bases and 0 bases respectively, with 13 bases between them. The CDR3 has 15 amino acids. From germline, CDR1 is MGHDK and CDR2 SYGVNS. The CDR3 bases are TGTGCCAGCAGTTCAGAGCACCTAGCTAACTATGGCTACACCTTC. It is translated as CASSSEHLANYGYTF.